The text below deals with one T cell receptor (beta chain). This specimen comes from a study of neoadjuvant nivolumab and ipilimumab in lung cancer. Assay used: immunoSEQ multiplex PCR; TCRdb lists only in-frame clones, some missing. In the table there are some 25,000 clones, about 80% of which are singletons. V shed 0 bases and J 4 bases; nucleotides not matched to a gene: 9. Per the germline V gene, CDR1 is SEHNR and CDR2 is FQNEAQ (reference sequence). The CDR3 covers 17 residues. The clonotype was recovered from an adult with non-small cell lung cancer. Sequencing used tumor tissue, obtained after neoadjuvant nivolumab, alone or with ipilimumab, at or shortly before surgery. V is TRBV7-9 and J is TRBJ2-7; 10 bases fit TRBD1. The CDR3 protein is CASSLAISDRGPYEQYF. The CDR3 DNA sequence: TGTGCCAGCAGCTTAGCTATAAGCGACAGGGGGCCGTACGAGCAGTACTTC.